The 20 T cell receptor beta chains presented below share a single source sample, sequenced in a study of cytomegalovirus exposure and HLA in healthy donors. PCR used 60 Vbeta primers and 13 Jbeta primers. Clones were read by immunoSEQ multiplex PCR, and TCRdb kept only the in-frame ones, dropping some. The table lists 150,000 to 200,000 clones, just over 75% of them singletons. Sequencing was carried out using PBMCs. These receptor sequences come from a woman aged 40 to 50 in good health and CMV-seronegative.

The chain is built from TRBV5-6 and TRBJ2-2; 9 bases map to TRBD1. The V gene's germline CDR1 is SGHDT and CDR2 YYEEEE. The ends lost 2 bases at V and 6 bases at J; junction bases unmatched: 8. This CDR3 comprises 16 residues. This CDR3 reads CASSFRGTGLAGELFF. In DNA, the CDR3 is TGTGCCAGCAGCTTTAGGGGGACAGGGTTAGCCGGGGAGCTGTTTTTT.

The chain employs TRBV28 and TRBJ2-1; D unclear. The V end was cut by 5 bases, the J end by 4 bases, with 9 bases between. This CDR3 spans 13 amino acids. Germline lookup yields CDR1 MDHEN and CDR2 SYDVKM. The CDR3 loop reads CASSIQPYNEQFF. CDR3 nucleotides: TGTGCCAGCAGTATACAGCCGTACAATGAGCAGTTCTTC. The variable domain in full, with the rest retrieved from reference TRBV28 and TRBJ2-1, is DVKVTQSSRYLVKRTGEKVFLECVQDMDHENMFWYRQDPGLGLRLIYFSYDVKMKEKGDIPEGYSVSREKKERFSLILESASTNQTSMYLCASSIQPYNEQFFGPGTRLTVL.

This rearrangement joins TRBV13 to TRBJ1-2; 7 bases are a match to TRBD1. The CDR3 extends over 15 amino acids. V was clipped by 6 bases and J by 3 bases; unmatched bases: 10. Germline CDR1 is PRHDT and CDR2 is FYEKMQ (reference sequence). The CDR3 DNA reads TGTGCCAGCAGATCACAGGGGTGGGGCGACTATGGCTACACCTTC. As protein: CASRSQGWGDYGYTF.

This chain joins TRBV2 and TRBJ1-2; D remains unclear. The germline V gene has CDR1 SNHLY and CDR2 FYNNEI. V was trimmed by 6 bases and J by 13 bases, leaving 15 bases between them. CDR3 length: 11 residues. This CDR3 is CASRPLTDSTF. CDR3 bases: TGTGCCAGCAGACCTTTGACGGACTCCACCTTC. The complete variable domain, with remaining parts taken from reference TRBV2 and TRBJ1-2, reads EPEVTQTPSHQVTQMGQEVILRCVPISNHLYFYWYRQILGQKVEFLVSFYNNEISEKSEIFDDQFSVERPDGSNFTLKIRSTKLEDSAMYFCASRPLTDSTFGSGTRLTVV.

Only a few counts were recorded for this clone. CDR3 protein: CASSQVTGELFF. CDR3 DNA: TGTGCCAGCAGCCAAGTAACCGGGGAGCTGTTTTTT. The chain links TRBV14 to TRBJ2-2, with unresolved D. V was trimmed by 1 base and J by 5 bases, leaving 2 bases between them. Germline CDR1 and CDR2: SGHDN and FVKESK. CDR3 length: 12 residues.

This clone has just one count. The rearrangement uses TRBV6-5 and TRBJ1-1; 9 bases agree with TRBD1. The CDR3 runs to 15 residues. The V gene's germline CDR1 is MNHEY and CDR2 SVGAGI. Trimming cost V 6 bases and J 2 bases; bases outside gene matches: 7. CDR3 sequence: CASRPGQGGNTEAFF. Here the CDR3 DNA reads TGTGCCAGCAGGCCGGGACAGGGAGGAAACACTGAAGCTTTCTTT.

The rearrangement joins TRBV25-1 to TRBJ1-1; maybe TRBD1 (6 bases). V lost 5 bases and J 3 bases, leaving 16 bases between the germline ends. Germline assignment: CDR1 MGHDK and CDR2 SYGVNS. This CDR3 is built from 15 residues. The CDR3 loop is CASSLSTGTDTEAFF. The CDR3 region has the DNA TGTGCCAGCAGTTTAAGCACAGGGACGGACACTGAAGCTTTCTTT.

V gene TRBV11-3 combines with J gene TRBJ1-6, with no clear D. CDR3 length: 13 residues. Trimming removed 1 base from V and 8 bases from J, with 6 bases in between. In germline, CDR1 is SGHNT, CDR2 YENEEA. CDR3 region: CASSLVGDSPLHF. The CDR3 DNA follows: TGTGCCAGCAGCTTAGTAGGAGATTCACCCCTCCACTTT.

Comments on this clone: An end of the junction differs from the germline gene, which may be a read error. In DNA, the CDR3 is TGTGCCAGCAGCCAGCGGGGGTCGCAGGGAAGAGACTTC. Translating gives CASSQRGSQGRDF. This chain connects TRBV14 to TRBJ2-7; 7 bases are a match to TRBD2. The CDR3 loop spans 13 amino acids. In germline, CDR1 is SGHDN, CDR2 FVKESK.

The chain joins TRBV9 to TRBJ2-2; D is perhaps TRBD2 (5 bases). Germline-derived CDR1 and CDR2 are SGDLS and YYNGEE. V lost 3 bases, J lost 1 base, and 13 bases lay in between. This CDR3 contains 16 residues. In DNA form, the CDR3 reads TGTGCCAGCAGCGCGGACTTTGTGGGGAACACCGGGGAGCTGTTTTTT. This encodes CASSADFVGNTGELFF.

The chain links TRBV28 to TRBJ1-5, with 7 bases that match TRBD1. V lost 3 bases, J lost 3 bases, and 2 bases stayed unmatched. Germline V gene lookup returns CDR1 MDHEN and CDR2 SYDVKM. The CDR3 runs to 14 residues. CDR3 in DNA: TGTGCCAGCAGTTTCGGACAGGCCAATCAGCCCCAGCATTTT. This translates into CASSFGQANQPQHF.

V is TRBV9 and J is TRBJ1-5; the match to TRBD1 covers 10 bases. From germline, CDR1 is SGDLS and CDR2 YYNGEE. J was trimmed by 9 bases and V by 0 bases; bases with no gene match: 6. CDR3 size: 15 residues. In nucleotides, the CDR3 is TGTGCCAGCAGCGTAGATGGGACAGGGGAGGGGCCCCAGCATTTT. It specifies CASSVDGTGEGPQHF.

The gene calls are TRBV18 and TRBJ1-1, with 7 bases that match TRBD1. Trimming at V came to 1 base and at J to 8 bases, leaving 4 bases not matched to a gene. Germline V gene lookup returns CDR1 KGHSH and CDR2 LQKENI. This CDR3 is built from 13 residues. CDR3 bases: TGTGCCAGCTCACCACGCCCGGACAGGGAAGCTTTCTTT. Translating gives CASSPRPDREAFF.

CDR3 in amino acids: CASSQNLGDTQYF. CDR3 nucleotide sequence: TGTGCCAGCAGCCAAAACCTCGGGGATACGCAGTATTTT. The chain joins TRBV7-2 to TRBJ2-3; D remains unclear. Per the germline V gene, CDR1 is SGHTA and CDR2 is FQGNSA. V was shortened by 5 bases and J by 6 bases, with 12 bases between the two germline ends. The CDR3 covers 13 residues.

The chain links TRBV4-1 to TRBJ2-7, with D possibly matching TRBD1 (6 bases). Germline V gene data show CDR1 as MGHRA and CDR2 as YSYEKL. CDR3 length equals 15 residues. V was shortened by 0 bases and J by 2 bases, with 11 bases between the two germline ends. CDR3 nucleotide sequence: TGCGCCAGCAGCCAAGAGGGGGCAAAAGCCTACGAGCAGTACTTC. Protein: CASSQEGAKAYEQYF.

The chain carries TRBV5-1 and TRBJ2-7; a weak D match, TRBD2 (6 bases). Germline CDR1 SGHRS, CDR2 YFSETQ. The V and J ends lost 5 bases and 5 bases respectively, with 17 bases between them. The CDR3 sequence is 14 residues long. CDR3 DNA sequence: TGCGCCAGCAGGCCGACCGGGAGAATAGACGAGCAGTACTTC. Its protein product is CASRPTGRIDEQYF.

The chain has TRBV27 and TRBJ2-1, with 11 bases that match TRBD2. Germline CDR1 MNHEY, CDR2 SMNVEV (reference sequence). The V segment lost 2 bases and the J segment 4 bases; nucleotides outside the gene matches: 1. The length of the CDR3 is 15 residues. The CDR3 region has the DNA TGTGCCAGCAGTTTAGGACTAGCGGGTTACAATGAGCAGTTCTTC. This gives the protein CASSLGLAGYNEQFF.

The rearrangement uses TRBV5-6 and TRBJ2-5, with 7 nucleotides matching TRBD2. The CDR3 has 14 amino acids. The germline V gene encodes CDR1 SGHDT and CDR2 YYEEEE. The ends lost 4 bases at V and 4 bases at J; junction bases unmatched: 7. DNA for the CDR3: TGTGCCAGCAGCACAGGACTAGATCGAGAGACCCAGTACTTC. It yields the protein CASSTGLDRETQYF.

The chain joins TRBV7-2 to TRBJ2-1; 10 nucleotides agree with TRBD2. With V trimmed by 5 bases and J by 4 bases, 8 bases remained unmatched. The CDR3 runs 16 residues. CDR1 SGHTA and CDR2 FQGNSA come from the germline V gene. CDR3 bases: TGTGCCAGCAGCCTTCTAGCGGGAGAGCCTTACAATGAGCAGTTCTTC. Its protein is CASSLLAGEPYNEQFF.

This clone has a single count. V is TRBV5-1 and J is TRBJ2-2, with D hard to call. CDR3 length: 14 residues. The germline CDR1 and CDR2 sequences are SGHRS and YFSETQ. V lost 0 bases to trimming and J lost 4 bases, with 7 bases between them. This CDR3 is CASSLEPGTGELFF. CDR3 DNA: TGCGCCAGCAGCTTGGAACCGGGCACCGGGGAGCTGTTTTTT.